The 11 T cell receptor beta chains reported below all come from one sample, sequenced in a study of hypomethylating agent response in myelodysplastic syndrome. Using immunoSEQ multiplex PCR, the repertoire was profiled, and TCRdb retains in-frame clones only, with some absent. The data show 6,600 or so clones, 70% to 90% seen once. The source was bone marrow, collected before or after starting hypomethylating agent treatment for myelodysplastic syndrome (not recorded which). Receptors originate from a human donor with myelodysplastic syndrome.

This clone has only one observation. The chain combines TRBV25-1 with TRBJ2-7; possibly TRBD1 for D (6 bases). Germline lookup yields CDR1 MGHDK and CDR2 SYGVNS. The CDR3 has 13 amino acids. V was pared by 6 bases and J by 2 bases, with 11 bases between. For the CDR3, the DNA is TGTGCCAGCAGGACAGGACTCGCCTACGAGCAGTACTTC. Translation: CASRTGLAYEQYF.

The rearrangement uses TRBV7-9 and TRBJ2-5; D not resolved. The CDR3 extends over 13 amino acids. V was trimmed by 1 base and J by 5 bases, leaving 8 bases between them. CDR1 and CDR2 (germline): SEHNR, FQNEAQ (reference sequence). DNA of the CDR3: TGTGCCAGCAGCTTAGGTTCTCTGGAGACCCAGTACTTC. Amino acids: CASSLGSLETQYF.

This clone came up once. This chain connects TRBV10-3 to TRBJ1-2; weak D call: TRBD1 (5 bases). CDR1 is ENHRY and CDR2 is SYGVKD in the germline V gene. V shed 4 bases and J shed 4 bases, with 13 bases lying between them. The CDR3 contains 14 residues. The CDR3: CAISGLRGSYGYTF. The CDR3 DNA sequence: TGTGCCATCAGTGGCCTTAGGGGAAGCTATGGCTACACCTTC.

The chain is built from TRBV7-6 and TRBJ1-1; TRBD1 might be the D (6 bases). V lost 1 base, J lost 5 bases, and 14 bases lay in between. The germline V gene encodes CDR1 SGHVS and CDR2 FNYEAQ. CDR3 length equals 15 residues. The CDR3 nucleotides are TGTGCCAGCAGCTTAGGGGCTGGGGGGGCAACTGAAGCTTTCTTT. Translated, it gives CASSLGAGGATEAFF.

This clone was detected only once. The V and J genes are TRBV20-1 and TRBJ2-5; the D is unclear. There are 11 residues in the CDR3. Germline values: CDR1 DFQATT, CDR2 SNEGSKA (reference sequence). V was trimmed by 3 bases and J by 1 base, leaving 3 bases between them. CDR3 coding DNA: TGCAGTGCTAGGGGCCAAGAGACCCAGTACTTC. As protein: CSARGQETQYF.

V gene TRBV19 combines with J gene TRBJ1-2; TRBD1 might be the D (6 bases). This CDR3 has 14 amino acids. Germline V lookup: CDR1 LNHDA, CDR2 SQIVND (reference sequence). Trimming cost V 5 bases and J 4 bases, with 14 bases left between them. The CDR3 sequence: CASSVDRGPYGYTF. The CDR3 nucleotides are TGTGCCAGTAGTGTGGACAGAGGGCCCTATGGCTACACCTTC. The whole variable domain, filled in from reference TRBV19 and TRBJ1-2, reads DGGITQSPKYLFRKEGQNVTLSCEQNLNHDAMYWYRQDPGQGLRLIYYSQIVNDFQKGDIAEGYSVSREKKESFPLTVTSAQKNPTAFYLCASSVDRGPYGYTFGSGTRLTVV.

This chain uses TRBV9 with TRBJ2-6, with D unclear. The CDR3 covers 14 residues. CDR1 and CDR2 from the germline V gene are SGDLS and YYNGEE. V was trimmed by 7 bases and J by 2 bases, leaving 10 bases between them. The CDR3 reads CASRSLAGANVLTF. The CDR3, as DNA: TGTGCCAGCCGTAGTCTGGCTGGGGCCAACGTCCTGACTTTC.

The chain combines TRBV6-1 with TRBJ1-5; the match to TRBD1 covers 8 bases. V gave up 3 bases and J gave up 7 bases; unmatched junction bases: 5. CDR1 is MNHNS and CDR2 is SASEGT in the germline V gene. The CDR3 runs to 14 residues. The CDR3, as DNA: TGTGCCAGCAGTGACGGACAGGGTTGGCAGCCCCAGCATTTT. It specifies CASSDGQGWQPQHF.

This chain connects TRBV5-4 to TRBJ2-7; tentative D call: TRBD1 (6 bases). The germline CDR1 and CDR2 sequences are SGHNT and YYREEE (reference sequence). The CDR3 loop spans 16 amino acids. With 1 base removed from V and 5 bases from J, the gap between germline ends came to 19 bases. CDR3 coding DNA: TGTGCCAGCAGCTTGACAGGGATCGCCATGAGTAACGAGCAGTACTTC. It codes for CASSLTGIAMSNEQYF.

The CDR3 reads CASSSDPWVYEQYF. The DNA of the CDR3 is TGTGCCAGTAGCTCAGACCCTTGGGTCTACGAGCAGTACTTC. The J gene is TRBJ2-7, the V gene TRBV19; D not certain. The CDR3 has 14 residues. CDR1 LNHDA and CDR2 SQIVND come from the germline V gene (reference sequence). The V end lost 6 bases, the J end lost 3 bases, and 15 bases lay between the germline ends.

V and J are TRBV5-1 and TRBJ1-2; no clear D. Trimming took 2 bases from V and 4 from J, leaving 6 bases between them. Germline V lookup: CDR1 SGHRS, CDR2 YFSETQ. CDR3 length: 12 residues. The CDR3 coding sequence is TGCGCCAGCAGCTTCGACACCTATGGCTACACCTTC. This translates into CASSFDTYGYTF.